This T cell receptor (beta chain) was captured in a study of regulatory T cells in long-lasting Graves disease. This clonotype showed up many times. Antigen specificity is unknown. Time point defined: newly diagnosed GD, antithyroid drugs for less than 3 months. PBMCs were the source of the RNA used for TCR sequencing. Doctors identified Graves' disease using the American Thyroid Association guidelines. General study results and limits: With persistent disease, TRBV28, TRBJ1-2 and TRBJ2-5 were the favored segments.

CDR1 is SGHTA and CDR2 is FQGNSA in the germline V gene. V was shortened by 5 bases and J by 13 bases, with 21 bases between the two germline ends. The CDR3 totals 14 residues. The TCR beta library used iRepertoire HTBI primers with Arm-PCR amplification of CDR3. TCRdb re-called the multiplex PCR reads through MiXCR, storing one row per CDR3 protein. Here the sample spans around 500,000 distinct CDR3 sequences, about 13% being singletons. These sequences were also reported in another study, on T cells in Graves' hyperthyroidism and ophthalmopathy.

This sequence originates from a man aged 25-45 years with Graves disease. This material consisted of peripheral blood mononuclear cells (PBMCs), taken at new diagnosis, from a patient treated with antithyroid drugs. The chain recombines TRBV7-2 with TRBJ2-1; a weak D match, TRBD2 (5 bases). This CDR3 reads CASSQDWTLLRQFF. The CDR3 DNA sequence: TGTGCCAGCAGCCAGGACTGGACCCTGCTGAGACAGTTCTTC. Based on the CDR3 plus reference TRBV7-2 and TRBJ2-1, the full variable domain is GAGVSQSPSNKVTEKGKDVELRCDPISGHTALYWYRQSLGQGLEFLIYFQGNSAPDKSGLPSDRFSAERTGGSVSTLTIQRTQQEDSAVYLCASSQDWTLLRQFFGPGTRLTVL.